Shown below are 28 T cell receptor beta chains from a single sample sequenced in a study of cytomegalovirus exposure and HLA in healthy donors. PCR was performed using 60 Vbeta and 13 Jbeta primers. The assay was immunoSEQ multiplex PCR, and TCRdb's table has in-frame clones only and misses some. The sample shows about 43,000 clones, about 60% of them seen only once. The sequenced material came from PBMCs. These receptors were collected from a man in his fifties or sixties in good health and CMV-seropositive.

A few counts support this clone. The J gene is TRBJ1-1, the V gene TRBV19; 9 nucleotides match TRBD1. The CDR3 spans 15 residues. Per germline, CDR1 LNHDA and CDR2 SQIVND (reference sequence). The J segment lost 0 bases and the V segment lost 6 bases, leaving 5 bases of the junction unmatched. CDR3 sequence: CASREGTGLNTEAFF. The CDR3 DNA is TGTGCCAGTAGGGAAGGGACAGGGTTGAACACTGAAGCTTTCTTT.

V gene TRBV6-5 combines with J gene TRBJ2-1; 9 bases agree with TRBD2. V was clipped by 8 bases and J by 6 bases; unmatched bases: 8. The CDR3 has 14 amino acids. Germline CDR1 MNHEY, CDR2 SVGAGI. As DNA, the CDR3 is TGTGCCAGCTCCAGGGGCGGGAGGGGCAATGAGCAGTTCTTC. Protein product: CASSRGGRGNEQFF.

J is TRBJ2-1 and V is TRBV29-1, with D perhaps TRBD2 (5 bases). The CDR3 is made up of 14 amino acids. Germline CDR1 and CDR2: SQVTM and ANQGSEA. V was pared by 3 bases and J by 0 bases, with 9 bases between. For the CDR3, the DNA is TGCAGCGTTGACAGCGGAAGCTCCTACAATGAGCAGTTCTTC. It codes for CSVDSGSSYNEQFF.

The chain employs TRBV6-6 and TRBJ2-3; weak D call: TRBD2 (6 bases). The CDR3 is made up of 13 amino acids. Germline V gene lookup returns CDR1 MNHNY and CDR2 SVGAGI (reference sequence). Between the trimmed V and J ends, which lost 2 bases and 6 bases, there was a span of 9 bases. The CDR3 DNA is TGTGCCAGCAGTTACGGGGGGTCTGATACGCAGTATTTT. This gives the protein CASSYGGSDTQYF.

CDR3 coding DNA: TGCGCCAGCAGCCCGACGGGACTAGCGGGAGGGCCTAGCACAGATACGCAGTATTTT. Its translation is CASSPTGLAGGPSTDTQYF. The chain couples TRBV5-1 to TRBJ2-3; 16 nucleotides match TRBD2. Trimming at V came to 4 bases and at J to 0 bases, leaving 8 bases not matched to a gene. The CDR3 is made up of 19 amino acids. Germline loops: CDR1 SGHRS, CDR2 YFSETQ.

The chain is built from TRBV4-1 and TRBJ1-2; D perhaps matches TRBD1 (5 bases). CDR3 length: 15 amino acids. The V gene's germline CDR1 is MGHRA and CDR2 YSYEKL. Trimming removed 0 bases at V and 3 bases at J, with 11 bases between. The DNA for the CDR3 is TGCGCCAGCAGCCAAGAAGGCCAGGGTGACTATGGCTACACCTTC. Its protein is CASSQEGQGDYGYTF.

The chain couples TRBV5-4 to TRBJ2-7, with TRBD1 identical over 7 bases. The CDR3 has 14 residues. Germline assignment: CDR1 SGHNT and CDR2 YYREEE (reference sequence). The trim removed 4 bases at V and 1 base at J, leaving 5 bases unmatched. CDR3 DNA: TGTGCCAGCAGCCATTGGGACAGATCCTACGAGCAGTACTTC. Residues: CASSHWDRSYEQYF. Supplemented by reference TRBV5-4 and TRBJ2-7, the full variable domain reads ETGVTQSPTHLIKTRGQQVTLRCSSQSGHNTVSWYQQALGQGPQFIFQYYREEENGRGNFPPRFSGLQFPNYSSELNVNALELDDSALYLCASSHWDRSYEQYFGPGTRLTVT.

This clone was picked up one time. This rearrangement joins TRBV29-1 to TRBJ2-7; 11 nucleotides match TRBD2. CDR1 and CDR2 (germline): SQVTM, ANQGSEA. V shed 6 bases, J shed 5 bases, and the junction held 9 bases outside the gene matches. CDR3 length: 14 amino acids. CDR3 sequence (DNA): TGCAGCGTCGGGGTACCTAGCGGGAGGAACGAGCAGTACTTC. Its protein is CSVGVPSGRNEQYF.

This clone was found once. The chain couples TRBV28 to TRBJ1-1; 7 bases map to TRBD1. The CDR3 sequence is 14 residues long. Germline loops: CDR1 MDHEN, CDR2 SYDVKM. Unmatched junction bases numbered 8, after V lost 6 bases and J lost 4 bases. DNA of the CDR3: TGTGCCAGCAGACTCGACAGGGTCGGCACTGAAGCTTTCTTT. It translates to CASRLDRVGTEAFF.

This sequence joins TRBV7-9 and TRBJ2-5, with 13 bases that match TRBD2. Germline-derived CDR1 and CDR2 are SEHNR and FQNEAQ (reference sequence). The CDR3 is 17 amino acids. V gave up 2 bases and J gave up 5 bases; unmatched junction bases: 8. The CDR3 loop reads CASSLTAGLAGSETQYF. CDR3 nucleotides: TGTGCCAGCAGCTTAACCGCGGGACTAGCGGGAAGTGAGACCCAGTACTTC. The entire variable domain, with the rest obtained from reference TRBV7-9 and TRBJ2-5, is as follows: DTGVSQNPRHKITKRGQNVTFRCDPISEHNRLYWYRQTLGQGPEFLTYFQNEAQLEKSRLLSDRFSAERPKGSFSTLEIQRTEQGDSAMYLCASSLTAGLAGSETQYFGPGTRLLVL.

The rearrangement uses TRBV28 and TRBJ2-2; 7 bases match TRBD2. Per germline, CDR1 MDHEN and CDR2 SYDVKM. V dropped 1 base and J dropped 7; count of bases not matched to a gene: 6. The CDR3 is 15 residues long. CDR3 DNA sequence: TGTGCCAGCAGTTTATCCCTGGGGGGGATCGGGGAGCTGTTTTTT. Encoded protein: CASSLSLGGIGELFF.

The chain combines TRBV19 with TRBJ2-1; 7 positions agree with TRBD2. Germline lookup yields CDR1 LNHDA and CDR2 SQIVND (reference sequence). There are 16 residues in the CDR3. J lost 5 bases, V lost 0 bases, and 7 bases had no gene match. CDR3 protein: CASSIDGGTTHNEQFF. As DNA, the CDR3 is TGTGCCAGTAGTATAGATGGCGGGACTACTCACAATGAGCAGTTCTTC.

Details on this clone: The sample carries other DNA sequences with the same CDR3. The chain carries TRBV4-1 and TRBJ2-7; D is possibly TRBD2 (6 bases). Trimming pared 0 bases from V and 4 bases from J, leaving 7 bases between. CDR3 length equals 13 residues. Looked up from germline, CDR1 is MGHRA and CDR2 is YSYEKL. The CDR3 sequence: CASSQDREYEQYF. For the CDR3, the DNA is TGCGCCAGCAGCCAAGATCGGGAGTACGAGCAGTACTTC.

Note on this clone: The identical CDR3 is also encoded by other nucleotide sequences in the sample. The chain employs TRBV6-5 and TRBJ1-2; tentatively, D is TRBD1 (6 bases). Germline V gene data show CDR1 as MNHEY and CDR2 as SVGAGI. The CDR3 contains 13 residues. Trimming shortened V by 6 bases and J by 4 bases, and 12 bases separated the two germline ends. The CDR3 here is CASRSRGGYGYTF. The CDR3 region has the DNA TGTGCCAGCAGGTCCAGGGGTGGCTATGGCTACACCTTC.

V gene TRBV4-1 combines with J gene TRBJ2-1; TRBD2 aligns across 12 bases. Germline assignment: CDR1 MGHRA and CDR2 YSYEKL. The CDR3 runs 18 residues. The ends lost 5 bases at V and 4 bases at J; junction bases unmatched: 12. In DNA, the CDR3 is TGCGCCAGCAGCTTTCGCGCCCCAGGACTAGCGGGATACAATGAGCAGTTCTTC. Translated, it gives CASSFRAPGLAGYNEQFF.

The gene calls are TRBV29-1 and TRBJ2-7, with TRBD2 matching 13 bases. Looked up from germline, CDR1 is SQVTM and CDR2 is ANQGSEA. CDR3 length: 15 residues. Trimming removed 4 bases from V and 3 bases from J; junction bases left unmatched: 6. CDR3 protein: CSVGPGTSGNYEQYF. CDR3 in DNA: TGCAGCGTTGGACCCGGGACTAGCGGGAACTACGAGCAGTACTTC.

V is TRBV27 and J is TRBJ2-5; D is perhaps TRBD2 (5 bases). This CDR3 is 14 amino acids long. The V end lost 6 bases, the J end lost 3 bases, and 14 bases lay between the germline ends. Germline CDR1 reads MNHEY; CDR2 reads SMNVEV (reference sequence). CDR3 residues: CASSYLATKETQYF. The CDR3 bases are TGTGCCAGCAGCTACCTAGCCACAAAAGAGACCCAGTACTTC.

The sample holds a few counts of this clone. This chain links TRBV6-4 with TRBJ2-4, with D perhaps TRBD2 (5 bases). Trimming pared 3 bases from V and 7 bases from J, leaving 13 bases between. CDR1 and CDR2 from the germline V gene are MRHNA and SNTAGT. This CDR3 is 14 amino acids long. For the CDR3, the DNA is TGTGCCAGCAGTGAAAACTCACAGCGGAACATTCAGTACTTC. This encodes CASSENSQRNIQYF.

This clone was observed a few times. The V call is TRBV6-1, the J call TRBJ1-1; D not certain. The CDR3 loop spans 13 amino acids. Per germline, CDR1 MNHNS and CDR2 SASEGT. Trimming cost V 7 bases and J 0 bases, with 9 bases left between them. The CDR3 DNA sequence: TGTGCCAGCATGCGGGGTATGAACACTGAAGCTTTCTTT. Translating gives CASMRGMNTEAFF.

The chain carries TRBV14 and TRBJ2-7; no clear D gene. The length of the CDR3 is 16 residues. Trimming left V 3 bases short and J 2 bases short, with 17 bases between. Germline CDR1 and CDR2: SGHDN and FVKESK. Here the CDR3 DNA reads TGTGCCAGCAGCCATGATCTACCTAGGTCGGCCTACGAGCAGTACTTC. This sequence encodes CASSHDLPRSAYEQYF.

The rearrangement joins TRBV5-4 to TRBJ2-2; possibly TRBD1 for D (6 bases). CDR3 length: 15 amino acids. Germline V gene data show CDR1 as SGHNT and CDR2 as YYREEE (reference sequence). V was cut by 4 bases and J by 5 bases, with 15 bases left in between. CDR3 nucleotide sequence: TGTGCCAGCAGCCAGACCGGACAGTCAACCGGGGAGCTGTTTTTT. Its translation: CASSQTGQSTGELFF.

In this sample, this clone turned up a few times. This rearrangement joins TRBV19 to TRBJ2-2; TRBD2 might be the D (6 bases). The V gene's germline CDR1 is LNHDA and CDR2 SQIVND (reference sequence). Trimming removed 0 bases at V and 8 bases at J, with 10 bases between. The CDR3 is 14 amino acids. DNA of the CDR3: TGTGCCAGTAGTATAGATCCTAGCGCTGGGGAGCTGTTTTTT. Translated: CASSIDPSAGELFF.

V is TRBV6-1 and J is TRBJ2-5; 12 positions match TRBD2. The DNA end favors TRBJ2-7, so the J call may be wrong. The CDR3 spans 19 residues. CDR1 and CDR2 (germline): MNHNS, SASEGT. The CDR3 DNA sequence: TGTGCCAGCAGTGCTCAGACTAGCGGGAGTGCCACGAGCTCCTACGAGCAGTACTTC. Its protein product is CASSAQTSGSATSSYEQYF.

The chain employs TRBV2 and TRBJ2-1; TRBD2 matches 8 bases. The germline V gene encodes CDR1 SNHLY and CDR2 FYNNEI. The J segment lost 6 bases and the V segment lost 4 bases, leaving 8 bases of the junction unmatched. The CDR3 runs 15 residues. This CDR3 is CASSVRREVGNEQFF. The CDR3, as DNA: TGTGCCAGCAGTGTCCGGCGGGAGGTCGGCAATGAGCAGTTCTTC.

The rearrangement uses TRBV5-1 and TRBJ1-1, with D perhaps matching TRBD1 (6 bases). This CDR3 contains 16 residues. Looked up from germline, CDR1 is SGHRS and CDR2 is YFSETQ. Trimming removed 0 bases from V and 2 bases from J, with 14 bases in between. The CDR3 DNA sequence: TGCGCCAGCAGCTTGGCCAGGGGACCGGGAAACACTGAAGCTTTCTTT. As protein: CASSLARGPGNTEAFF.

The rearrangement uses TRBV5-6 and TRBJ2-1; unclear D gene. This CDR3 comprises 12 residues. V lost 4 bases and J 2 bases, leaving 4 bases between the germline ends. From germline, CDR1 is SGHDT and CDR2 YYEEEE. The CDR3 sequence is CASSVAYNEQFF. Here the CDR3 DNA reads TGTGCCAGCAGCGTAGCCTACAATGAGCAGTTCTTC.

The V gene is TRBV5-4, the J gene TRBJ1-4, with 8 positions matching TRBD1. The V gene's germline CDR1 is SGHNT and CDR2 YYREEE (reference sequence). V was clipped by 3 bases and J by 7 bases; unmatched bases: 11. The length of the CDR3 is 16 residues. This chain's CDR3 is CASSSWSQGTGEKLFF. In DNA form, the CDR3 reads TGTGCCAGCAGCTCATGGTCACAGGGGACAGGTGAAAAACTGTTTTTT.

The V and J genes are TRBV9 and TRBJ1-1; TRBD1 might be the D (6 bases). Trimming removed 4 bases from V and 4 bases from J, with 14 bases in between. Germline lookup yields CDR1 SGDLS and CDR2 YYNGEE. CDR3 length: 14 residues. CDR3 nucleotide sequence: TGTGCCAGCAGCAAACAGGGTAGGGGCACTGAAGCTTTCTTT. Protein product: CASSKQGRGTEAFF.